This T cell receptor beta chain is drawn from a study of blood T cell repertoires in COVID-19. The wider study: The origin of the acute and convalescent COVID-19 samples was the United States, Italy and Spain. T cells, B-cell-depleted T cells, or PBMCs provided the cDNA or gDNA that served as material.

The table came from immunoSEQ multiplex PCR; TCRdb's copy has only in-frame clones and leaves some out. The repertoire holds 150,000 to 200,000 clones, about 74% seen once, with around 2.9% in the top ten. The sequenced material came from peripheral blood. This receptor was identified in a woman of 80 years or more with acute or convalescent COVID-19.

The chain's CDR3 is CASSSLNRGTLGYTF. The CDR3 DNA reads TGTGCCAGCAGTTCCCTGAACAGGGGGACGCTTGGCTACACCTTC. The genes are TRBV28 and TRBJ1-2; TRBD1 aligns across 8 bases. CDR1 and CDR2 from the germline V gene are MDHEN and SYDVKM. Trimming cost V 4 bases and J 7 bases; bases outside gene matches: 11. The CDR3 contains 15 residues.